Listed here are 7 T cell receptor beta chains from one sample, sequenced in a study of T cells in Graves' hyperthyroidism and ophthalmopathy. Amplification targeted TCR beta CDR3 regions from RNA transcripts. The TCR CDR3 was amplified in a first-round RT-PCR using the HTBI primer set. TCRdb redid the calling of the multiplex PCR reads with MiXCR, one entry per CDR3 protein. The sample consists of over 90,000 distinct CDR3 sequences, 45% to 50% of them appearing once. Source material: blood. The origin of the receptors is a middle-aged man with Graves' hyperthyroidism.

With respect to this clonotype: An end of the junction does not agree with germline; a read error may underlie this. This sequence joins TRBV11-2 and TRBJ1-2; D not certain. Per the germline V gene, CDR1 is SGHAT and CDR2 is FQNNGV. This CDR3 contains 11 residues. In DNA, the CDR3 is TGTGTCAGCAGCCCGCCCCCGTGCTACACCTTC. Translation: CVSSPPPCYTF.

The J gene is TRBJ2-2, the V gene TRBV6-2 or TRBV6-3, with D possibly being TRBD2 (5 bases). The CDR3 totals 15 residues. The germline gives CDR1 MNHEY, CDR2 SVGEGT. The V end lost 6 bases, the J end lost 0 bases, and 11 bases lay between the germline ends. The CDR3: CASRKSGTNTGELFF. The CDR3 region has the DNA TGTGCCAGCAGAAAATCGGGAACGAACACCGGGGAGCTGTTTTTT.

This clonotype was counted at least ten times. This chain connects TRBV12-3 or TRBV12-4 to TRBJ2-3, with TRBD1 as a possible D gene (6 bases). The CDR3 is made up of 13 amino acids. Trimming shortened V by 2 bases and J by 3 bases, and 6 bases separated the two germline ends. The CDR3 spells CASSLQGTDTQYF. In DNA, the CDR3 is TGTGCCAGCAGTTTACAGGGGACAGATACGCAGTATTTT.

V gene TRBV15 combines with J gene TRBJ2-6; no reliable D call. V was trimmed by 2 bases and J by 5 bases, leaving 4 bases between them. The CDR3 sequence is 13 residues long. Germline values: CDR1 LNHNV, CDR2 YYDKDF (reference sequence). The CDR3 coding sequence is TGTGCCACCAGCAGACGGAGGGCCAACGTCCTGACTTTC. Amino acids: CATSRRRANVLTF.

The V call is TRBV2, the J call TRBJ2-2, with D perhaps matching TRBD1 (5 bases). The germline V gene has CDR1 SNHLY and CDR2 FYNNEI. Trimming pared 5 bases from V and 14 bases from J, leaving 15 bases between. CDR3 length: 12 residues. The CDR3 DNA follows: TGTGCCAGCAGTACACAATCTGGGGCTCTGTTTTTT. Protein: CASSTQSGALFF.

At least ten counts were recorded for this clonotype. The rearrangement links TRBV29-1 to TRBJ2-1, with a possible D match to TRBD1 (5 bases). The CDR3 sequence is 13 residues long. V was shortened by 5 bases and J by 2 bases, with 10 bases between the two germline ends. Germline V lookup: CDR1 SQVTM, CDR2 ANQGSEA. The DNA for the CDR3 is TGCAGCGTTTACCCAGGGCCCTACAATGAGCAGTTCTTC. Encoded protein: CSVYPGPYNEQFF.

The chain carries TRBV18 and TRBJ1-1; no reliable D call. V was shortened by 3 bases and J by 1 base, with 21 bases between the two germline ends. CDR1 and CDR2 (germline): KGHSH, LQKENI. The CDR3 totals 18 residues. The CDR3 nucleotides are TGTGCCAGCTCACCCGGAATAGGCCCGGGTACGGCGAACACTGAAGCTTTCTTT. It yields the protein CASSPGIGPGTANTEAFF.